This TCR beta chain was obtained from a study of technical replicates of blood from a few donors. Here immunoSEQ multiplex PCR was the method, and the copy in TCRdb shows in-frame clones only, minus some. Of 45,000 to 55,000 clones listed, around 94% are singletons. V lost 5 bases to trimming and J lost 2 bases, with 13 bases between them. The CDR3 is 14 residues long. The germline gives CDR1 SEHNR, CDR2 FQNEAQ (reference sequence). This TCR was sampled from a human donor in good health. The sample was T cells isolated from PBMCs. This sequence joins TRBV7-9 and TRBJ2-7; D possibly corresponds to TRBD1 (6 bases). In nucleotides, the CDR3 is TGTGCCAGCAGCGCGCCGGACAGACCCTACGAGCAGTACTTC. This translates into CASSAPDRPYEQYF.